This record concerns one T cell receptor beta chain sequence. This record belongs to a study of tumor-infiltrating lymphocytes in oesophageal squamous cell carcinoma. TCRdb re-called the PCR reads through MiXCR, storing one row per CDR3 protein. The sample has about 17,000 distinct CDR3 sequences; approximately 45% are singletons. The CDR3 is made up of 9 amino acids. V gave up 4 bases and J gave up 18 bases, with 7 bases separating them. Germline loops: CDR1 SGHTA, CDR2 FQGNSA. The clonotype originates from a female donor with esophageal squamous cell carcinoma. J is TRBJ2-6 and V is TRBV7-2; D not resolved. The sequencing sample was made of normal esophageal tissue next to the tumor. CDR3 nucleotide sequence: TGTGCCAGCAGCTCCCAACGGACTTTC. It specifies CASSSQRTF. Supplemented by reference TRBV7-2 and TRBJ2-6, the full variable domain reads GAGVSQSPSNKVTEKGKDVELRCDPISGHTALYWYRQSLGQGLEFLIYFQGNSAPDKSGLPSDRFSAERTGGSVSTLTIQRTQQEDSAVYLCASSSQRTFGAGSRLTVL.